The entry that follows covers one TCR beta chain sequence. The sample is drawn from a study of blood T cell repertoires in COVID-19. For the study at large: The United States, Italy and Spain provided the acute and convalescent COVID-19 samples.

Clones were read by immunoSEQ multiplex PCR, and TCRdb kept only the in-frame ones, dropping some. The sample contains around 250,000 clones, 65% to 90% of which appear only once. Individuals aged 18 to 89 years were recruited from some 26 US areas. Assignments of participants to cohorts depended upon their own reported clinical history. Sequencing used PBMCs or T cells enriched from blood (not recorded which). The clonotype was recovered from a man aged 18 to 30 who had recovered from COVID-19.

CDR3 DNA: TGCGCCAGCAGCCAAGATGCCGGTTTCTATGGCTACACCTTC. It encodes CASSQDAGFYGYTF. The chain is built from TRBV4-1 and TRBJ1-2; D not certain. Trimming took off 0 bases at V and 4 bases at J, with 9 bases between the two ends. The CDR3 sequence is 14 residues long. Germline V gene data show CDR1 as MGHRA and CDR2 as YSYEKL.